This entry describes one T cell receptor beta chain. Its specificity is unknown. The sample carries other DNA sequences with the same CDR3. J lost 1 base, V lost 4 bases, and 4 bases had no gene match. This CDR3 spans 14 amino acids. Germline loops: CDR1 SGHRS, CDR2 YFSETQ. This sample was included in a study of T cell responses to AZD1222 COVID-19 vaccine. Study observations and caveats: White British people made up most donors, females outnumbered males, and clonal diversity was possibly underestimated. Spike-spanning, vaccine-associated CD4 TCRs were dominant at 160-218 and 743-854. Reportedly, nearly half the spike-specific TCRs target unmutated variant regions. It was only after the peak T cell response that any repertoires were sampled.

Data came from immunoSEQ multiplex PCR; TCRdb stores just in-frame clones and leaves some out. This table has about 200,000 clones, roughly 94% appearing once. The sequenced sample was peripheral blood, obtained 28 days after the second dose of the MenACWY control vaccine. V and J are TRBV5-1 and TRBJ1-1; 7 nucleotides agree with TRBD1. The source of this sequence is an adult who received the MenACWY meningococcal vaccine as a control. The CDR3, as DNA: TGCGCCAGCAGCCTAGGACAGGCGAACACTGAAGCTTTCTTT. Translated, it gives CASSLGQANTEAFF.